The 6 T cell receptor beta chains below were found in one sample sequenced in a study of T cell clones after liver transplantation. TCRdb keeps only in-frame clones here, not all; method: immunoSEQ multiplex PCR. The sample carries over 45,000 clones, roughly 70% recorded once. Sequenced material: CD4+ T cells from blood, taken more than 52 months after liver transplant. The receptors shown here come from a human patient who received a liver transplant. The T cells may partly be graft donor cells.

The V call is TRBV7-9, the J call TRBJ2-7; no definite D call. Germline CDR1 reads SEHNR; CDR2 reads FQNEAQ (reference sequence). CDR3 length: 13 residues. V shed 4 bases and J shed 0 bases, with 7 bases lying between them. This CDR3 reads CASSWSSSYEQYF. CDR3 sequence (DNA): TGTGCCAGCAGCTGGTCCTCCTCCTACGAGCAGTACTTC.

V usage is TRBV6-5 and J usage is TRBJ1-2; D unclear. V lost 6 bases, J lost 4 bases, and 9 bases lay in between. Germline CDR1 and CDR2: MNHEY and SVGAGI. This CDR3 comprises 12 residues. For the CDR3, the DNA is TGTGCCAGCAGAGGTACAGCCTATGGCTACACCTTC. Amino acid sequence: CASRGTAYGYTF.

The rearrangement uses TRBV28 and TRBJ1-6, with 7 positions matching TRBD1. The CDR3 is 15 residues long. CDR1 is MDHEN, CDR2 SYDVKM, per germline. After removal of 6 bases from V and 9 bases from J, the junction contained 11 bases not matched to a gene. CDR3 sequence (DNA): TGTGCCAGCAGGATGAATACGGACAGGTCTTCACCCCTCCACTTT. Its protein product is CASRMNTDRSSPLHF.

The chain recombines TRBV28 with TRBJ2-2; 8 bases are shared with TRBD1. This CDR3 is 17 amino acids long. The junction had 11 bases not matched to a gene; V was cut back by 8 bases and J by 0 bases. Looked up from germline, CDR1 is MDHEN and CDR2 is SYDVKM. The CDR3 is CASLGQGLRTNTGELFF. In nucleotides, the CDR3 is TGTGCCAGCCTTGGACAGGGCCTTAGAACGAACACCGGGGAGCTGTTTTTT.

CDR3 residues: CASSRGTSGGQETQYF. CDR3 nucleotide sequence: TGTGCCAGCAGCCGAGGAACTAGCGGGGGGCAGGAGACCCAGTACTTC. The chain uses TRBV7-6 and TRBJ2-5; 12 bases agree with TRBD2. With V trimmed by 5 bases and J by 5 bases, 9 bases remained unmatched. The CDR3 length is 16 residues. The germline CDR1 and CDR2 sequences are SGHVS and FNYEAQ.

The chain is built from TRBV2 and TRBJ1-5; no clear D. The CDR3 is made up of 12 amino acids. V was pared by 7 bases and J by 7 bases, with 11 bases between. Per the germline V gene, CDR1 is SNHLY and CDR2 is FYNNEI. The CDR3: CASKREGQPQHF. The CDR3 DNA sequence: TGTGCCAGCAAGAGGGAGGGACAGCCCCAGCATTTT. The whole variable domain, filled in from reference TRBV2 and TRBJ1-5, reads EPEVTQTPSHQVTQMGQEVILRCVPISNHLYFYWYRQILGQKVEFLVSFYNNEISEKSEIFDDQFSVERPDGSNFTLKIRSTKLEDSAMYFCASKREGQPQHFGDGTRLSIL.